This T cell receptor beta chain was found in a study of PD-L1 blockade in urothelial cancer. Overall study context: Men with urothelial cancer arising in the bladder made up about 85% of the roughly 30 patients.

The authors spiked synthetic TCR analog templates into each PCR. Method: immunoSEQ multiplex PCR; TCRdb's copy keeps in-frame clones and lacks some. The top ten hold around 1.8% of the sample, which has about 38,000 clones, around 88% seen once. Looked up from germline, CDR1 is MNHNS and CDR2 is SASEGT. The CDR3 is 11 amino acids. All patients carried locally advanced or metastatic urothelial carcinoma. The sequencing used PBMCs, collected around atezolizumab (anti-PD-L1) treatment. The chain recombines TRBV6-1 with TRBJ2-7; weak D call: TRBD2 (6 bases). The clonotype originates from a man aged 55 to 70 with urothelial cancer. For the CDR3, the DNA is TGTGCTACGGGAGAGCTCCACGAGCAGTACTTC. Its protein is CATGELHEQYF.